This T cell receptor (beta chain) originates from a study of lung T cells in sarcoidosis with Löfgren's syndrome. One entry per CDR3 protein, called by TCRdb with MiXCR from the reads. The table records about 20,000 distinct CDR3 sequences, about a fifth of them present only once. General study points: Paired TRAV12-1/TRBV2 TCRs showed CDR3 homology and preferential pairing.

This clonotype has ten or more counts. Its specificity is unknown. Germline CDR1 reads SNHLY; CDR2 reads FYNNEI. CDR3 size: 15 residues. Trimming took 5 bases from V and 4 from J, leaving 15 bases between them. The chain recombines TRBV2 with TRBJ1-5; D may be TRBD1 (6 bases). Material: CD4+ T cells from PBMCs. The origin of this receptor is a human donor with sarcoidosis (Löfgren's syndrome or another form), or a control subject (not recorded which). The CDR3: CASSLGQGINQPQHF. The CDR3 DNA is TGTGCCAGCAGTCTCGGTCAGGGGATTAATCAGCCCCAGCATTTT. The full variable domain, rest sourced from reference TRBV2 and TRBJ1-5, is EPEVTQTPSHQVTQMGQEVILRCVPISNHLYFYWYRQILGQKVEFLVSFYNNEISEKSEIFDDQFSVERPDGSNFTLKIRSTKLEDSAMYFCASSLGQGINQPQHFGDGTRLSIL.